Each of the 24 T cell receptor beta chains below was sequenced from the same sample in a study of cytomegalovirus exposure and HLA in healthy donors. Amplification used 60 Vbeta primers and 13 Jbeta primers. Assay: immunoSEQ multiplex PCR; the TCRdb copy retains only in-frame clones and omits some. The data contain approximately 190,000 clones, approximately 88% of them singletons. The sequenced sample consisted of PBMCs. The receptors here all came from a woman aged 45-65 years in good health and CMV-seropositive.

As DNA, the CDR3 is TGCGCCAGCAGCCAAGAGTCAGGACAGGGGCTTTATGGCTACACCTTC. Its protein product is CASSQESGQGLYGYTF. J is TRBJ1-2 and V is TRBV4-1, with 9 bases identical to TRBD1. Germline trimming cut 0 bases from V and 5 bases from J; bases unmatched to any gene: 7. This CDR3 is 16 amino acids long. Germline V gene lookup returns CDR1 MGHRA and CDR2 YSYEKL.

This chain joins TRBV2 and TRBJ2-4; 11 bases map to TRBD1. Looked up from germline, CDR1 is SNHLY and CDR2 is FYNNEI. The CDR3 consists of 16 residues. V lost 8 bases to trimming and J lost 0 bases; unmatched junction nucleotides: 6. In DNA form, the CDR3 reads TGTGCCAGCCGCGGACAGGGGGCAGTAGCCAAAAACATTCAGTACTTC. Translation: CASRGQGAVAKNIQYF.

The chain combines TRBV4-2 with TRBJ2-2; possible D gene TRBD1, 6 bases. There are 15 residues in the CDR3. The germline V gene has CDR1 LGHNA and CDR2 YNFKEQ. Trimming cost V 3 bases and J 5 bases, with 13 bases left between them. The CDR3 bases are TGTGCCAGCAGCCAGTTAGCCCAGGGGACCGGGGAGCTGTTTTTT. As protein: CASSQLAQGTGELFF.

The rearrangement uses TRBV18 and TRBJ1-2, with 8 bases matching TRBD1. The germline CDR1 and CDR2 sequences are KGHSH and LQKENI. This CDR3 contains 14 residues. V dropped 3 bases and J dropped 6; count of bases not matched to a gene: 6. The CDR3 reads CASSPTGAYDGYTF. DNA for the CDR3: TGTGCCAGCTCACCGACAGGGGCCTACGATGGCTACACCTTC.

The chain joins TRBV7-6 to TRBJ2-3; D remains ambiguous. Trimming took 1 base from V and 2 from J, leaving 10 bases between them. Germline CDR1 reads SGHVS; CDR2 reads FNYEAQ. The CDR3 consists of 15 residues. The DNA for the CDR3 is TGTGCCAGCAGCTTAGTTTCCTCCCCCACAGATACGCAGTATTTT. The encoded protein is CASSLVSSPTDTQYF.

The V and J genes are TRBV2 and TRBJ2-1; D is undetermined. V dropped 4 bases and J dropped 1 base, with 11 bases sitting between them. The CDR3 spans 15 residues. Germline values: CDR1 SNHLY, CDR2 FYNNEI. CDR3 loop: CASSVKRASYNEQFF. In DNA, the CDR3 is TGTGCCAGCAGTGTTAAGCGCGCGTCCTACAATGAGCAGTTCTTC.

Here the CDR3 reads CAWTSGWDTEAFF. The CDR3 DNA follows: TGTGCCTGGACCTCAGGGTGGGACACTGAAGCTTTCTTT. The rearrangement uses TRBV30 and TRBJ1-1; D is possibly TRBD1 (5 bases). Germline V CDR1 and CDR2: GTSNPN, SVGIG (reference sequence). The CDR3 length is 13 residues. V was cut by 4 bases and J by 3 bases, with 12 bases left in between.

The V gene is TRBV29-1, the J gene TRBJ2-6, with 8 bases matching TRBD1. Germline V gene data show CDR1 as SQVTM and CDR2 as ANQGSEA. The CDR3 has 16 amino acids. The V segment lost 7 bases and the J segment 0 bases; nucleotides outside the gene matches: 8. CDR3 protein: CSDEGQDTSGANVLTF. The CDR3 nucleotides are TGCAGCGACGAGGGACAGGACACCTCTGGGGCCAACGTCCTGACTTTC.

The chain combines TRBV6-6 with TRBJ2-4; perhaps TRBD1 as D (6 bases). V was pared by 6 bases and J by 13 bases, with 19 bases between. This CDR3 is built from 13 residues. Germline CDR1 MNHNY, CDR2 SVGAGI (reference sequence). CDR3 protein: CASSTDRIKRQYF. As DNA, the CDR3 is TGTGCCAGCAGCACCGACAGGATAAAGAGACAGTACTTC.

The CDR3 DNA follows: TGCAGTGTACAGGGCCACTATGGCTACACCTTC. Amino acid sequence: CSVQGHYGYTF. The chain uses TRBV29-1 and TRBJ1-2; D perhaps matches TRBD1 (6 bases). CDR3 length: 11 amino acids. CDR1 is SQVTM, CDR2 ANQGSEA, per germline.

This chain joins TRBV5-4 and TRBJ1-1, with TRBD1 matching 7 bases. Trimming cost V 5 bases and J 4 bases; bases outside gene matches: 8. The germline CDR1 and CDR2 sequences are SGHNT and YYREEE (reference sequence). The CDR3 runs to 14 residues. This CDR3 reads CASRPDRALTEAFF. The DNA of the CDR3 is TGTGCCAGCAGACCAGACAGGGCCCTCACTGAAGCTTTCTTT.

This clone was found a few times. The CDR3 spells CASISTGFHEQYF. CDR3 DNA: TGTGCCAGCATTTCGACAGGATTCCACGAGCAGTACTTC. V is TRBV6-5 and J is TRBJ2-7, with a tentative D call TRBD1 (6 bases). Looked up from germline, CDR1 is MNHEY and CDR2 is SVGAGI. This CDR3 spans 13 amino acids. The germline V and J ends were trimmed by 7 bases and 5 bases, with 15 bases remaining between them.

This sequence joins TRBV7-3 and TRBJ2-2; 7 nucleotides match TRBD1. The CDR3 is 17 residues long. Trimming took 0 bases from V and 6 from J; bases not matched to a gene: 10. Looked up from germline, CDR1 is SGHTA and CDR2 is FQGTGA. The CDR3 protein is CASSLTLDRFNAGELFF. In DNA form, the CDR3 reads TGTGCCAGCAGCTTAACCCTGGACAGGTTCAACGCCGGGGAGCTGTTTTTT. The full variable domain, rest sourced from reference TRBV7-3 and TRBJ2-2, is GAGVSQTPSNKVTEKGKYVELRCDPISGHTALYWYRQSLGQGPEFLIYFQGTGAADDSGLPNDRFFAVRPEGSVSTLKIQRTERGDSAVYLCASSLTLDRFNAGELFFGEGSRLTVL.

The CDR3: CASSFSNPGQIYEQYF. Here the CDR3 DNA reads TGTGCCAGCAGCTTCTCTAATCCGGGACAAATCTACGAGCAGTACTTC. The chain has TRBV11-2 and TRBJ2-7, with a possible D match to TRBD1 (6 bases). With 3 bases removed from V and 3 bases from J, the gap between germline ends came to 18 bases. The CDR3 has 16 amino acids. Germline values: CDR1 SGHAT, CDR2 FQNNGV. Complete variable domain (other parts from reference TRBV11-2 and TRBJ2-7): EAGVAQSPRYKIIEKRQSVAFWCNPISGHATLYWYQQILGQGPKLLIQFQNNGVVDDSQLPKDRFSAERLKGVDSTLKIQPAKLEDSAVYLCASSFSNPGQIYEQYFGPGTRLTVT.

The genes are TRBV7-2 and TRBJ2-5, with a possible D match to TRBD2 (6 bases). Germline assignment: CDR1 SGHTA and CDR2 FQGNSA. V lost 7 bases to trimming and J lost 5 bases, with 8 bases between them. The CDR3 extends over 11 amino acids. CDR3 protein: CASIGGETQYF. The CDR3 bases are TGTGCCAGCATTGGGGGGGAGACCCAGTACTTC.

This clone was counted only a few times. The chain employs TRBV27 and TRBJ1-1; TRBD1 matches 7 bases. V dropped 5 bases and J dropped 1; count of bases not matched to a gene: 4. This CDR3 spans 14 amino acids. Germline lookup yields CDR1 MNHEY and CDR2 SMNVEV (reference sequence). DNA of the CDR3: TGTGCCAGCAGTACGGGGACAGAGAACACTGAAGCTTTCTTT. As protein: CASSTGTENTEAFF.

This clone was detected once. V and J are TRBV6-6 and TRBJ1-2; TRBD1 matches at 9 bases. The CDR3 consists of 14 residues. Germline V gives CDR1 MNHNY, CDR2 SVGAGI (reference sequence). V lost 0 bases, J lost 8 bases, and 4 bases stayed unmatched. CDR3 coding DNA: TGTGCCAGCAGTTACTCTGGACAGGGGCACGGCTACACCTTC. Protein sequence: CASSYSGQGHGYTF.

In its sample, this clone was seen a few times. The chain uses TRBV5-4 and TRBJ2-3; TRBD1 matches 9 bases. V was clipped by 4 bases and J by 2 bases; unmatched bases: 8. The V gene's germline CDR1 is SGHNT and CDR2 YYREEE (reference sequence). The CDR3 is 16 amino acids. Here the CDR3 DNA reads TGTGCCAGCAGCATCTATACAGGGGGCATCACAGATACGCAGTATTTT. Encoded protein: CASSIYTGGITDTQYF.

The J gene is TRBJ1-6, the V gene TRBV4-1; weak D call: TRBD1 (6 bases). V lost 4 bases, J lost 9 bases, and 10 bases lay in between. The CDR3 has 13 amino acids. Germline values: CDR1 MGHRA, CDR2 YSYEKL. The CDR3 spells CASSLTGPSPLHF. For the CDR3, the DNA is TGCGCCAGCAGCCTTACAGGGCCTTCACCCCTCCACTTT.

The rearrangement links TRBV4-3 to TRBJ2-5; 9 nucleotides match TRBD2. Per the germline V gene, CDR1 is LGHNA and CDR2 is YSLEER. CDR3 length: 15 residues. V lost 0 bases, J lost 5 bases, and 4 bases stayed unmatched. DNA for the CDR3: TGCGCCAGCAGCCAAGATAAGGCGGGGGGGGAGACCCAGTACTTC. Its translation is CASSQDKAGGETQYF.

The V and J genes are TRBV5-1 and TRBJ1-5; 8 nucleotides agree with TRBD1. The V segment lost 3 bases and the J segment 3 bases; nucleotides outside the gene matches: 2. The CDR3 loop spans 14 amino acids. CDR1 and CDR2 from the germline V gene are SGHRS and YFSETQ. This CDR3 is CASSSGQANQPQHF. The CDR3 region has the DNA TGCGCCAGCAGCTCGGGACAGGCCAATCAGCCCCAGCATTTT.

The V call is TRBV7-9, the J call TRBJ2-7; 10 nucleotides agree with TRBD2. Germline CDR1 SEHNR, CDR2 FQNEAQ (reference sequence). V was clipped by 2 bases and J by 5 bases; unmatched bases: 12. This CDR3 is built from 17 residues. CDR3 sequence: CASSLFILSSGSHEQYF. CDR3 nucleotides: TGTGCCAGCAGCTTATTCATTTTGTCTAGCGGGAGCCACGAGCAGTACTTC.

This clone turned up a few times. CDR3 in DNA: TGTGCCAGCAGCTCGGCGGGCGGCTCAGCTGGAAACACCATATATTTT. Its translation: CASSSAGGSAGNTIYF. The V gene is TRBV5-4, the J gene TRBJ1-3, with D hard to call. Trimming took off 3 bases at V and 2 bases at J, with 15 bases between the two ends. The CDR3 spans 16 residues. CDR1 is SGHNT, CDR2 YYREEE, per germline (reference sequence).

This chain joins TRBV6-1 and TRBJ2-7; D might be TRBD1 (6 bases). The germline gives CDR1 MNHNS, CDR2 SASEGT. V was cut by 4 bases and J by 6 bases, with 13 bases left in between. The CDR3 has 13 amino acids. CDR3 in DNA: TGTGCCAGCAGTGGTAGTTGGGGGCTCGAGCAGTACTTC. It translates to CASSGSWGLEQYF.